This TCR beta chain was obtained from a study of CD8+ T cells in alopecia areata (dated by TCRdb to 2016 to 2019). Study-level background: The treated patients, all with moderate-to-severe alopecia areata, were enrolled in an open-label pilot trial of oral tofacitinib given at 5 to 10 mg twice daily. immunoSEQ multiplex PCR using 35 Vbeta forward primers and 13 Jbeta reverse primers was used to amplify TCRbeta CDR3 regions. Disease severity in treated patients was measured with the SALT score, which quantifies the percentage of affected scalp surface area. The study used high-throughput TCRbeta sequencing to examine T cell clonal expansion in alopecia areata, in both the C3H/HeJ mouse model and human patients. Patients stayed on tofacitinib for 6 to 18 months and then had 6 months of follow-up off drug so that delayed response and recurrence could be assessed. Human TCRbeta sequencing covered scalp tissue and sorted CD4+ and CD8+ peripheral blood T cells from patchy and totalis/universalis alopecia areata patients and healthy controls. Clonality in the scalp was compared among normal scalp (n=4), patchy alopecia areata scalp (n=8), and alopecia totalis/universalis scalp (n=8). RNA was obtained with the PAXgene miRNA kit for fixed scalp, the miRNeasy kit for PBMCs, and the RNeasy kit for mouse skin. Patients on tofacitinib were biopsied at baseline and after 4 and 24 weeks of treatment, and several of the patients also had a later scalp biopsy. Here is what the overall study found, with its caveats: During tofacitinib treatment, many expanded lesional clones stuck around in both scalp and blood, and this persistence may partly explain why relapse happens after treatment is stopped. Resident alphabeta T cells in normal human skin are also sequenced, complicating scalp TCR repertoire analysis, unlike mouse skin dominated by gammadelta T cells. Higher clonality and more expanded CD8+ clones were observed in lesional scalp than in normal scalp, particularly in alopecia totalis/universalis, a finding suggestive of antigenic drive. Tofacitinib significantly lowered scalp clonality and the number of expanded CD8+ clones among the top 100 scalp clones. Shared TCR sequences between patients were less evident than in mice, which may be partly attributable to HLA diversity in the patient population. Because the treated cohort was small and had only one nonresponder, larger studies are needed to examine links between baseline CD8+ expansion and response.

This clone was observed a few times. Its antigen specificity is not known. No much larger clonotype is one base removed from it; base qualities were not supplied. The method behind the library was the immunoSEQ multiplex PCR assay. RNA was extracted from all samples and reverse transcribed into cDNA, which served as template for TCR sequencing. SuperScript III was used to make first-strand cDNA, primed with a 2:1 mix of oligo-dT and random hexamers. Amplification bias was assessed with a synthetic immune receptor repertoire, and residual bias was removed computationally. Concerning the study's data processing: Raw reads were preprocessed to remove errors, and CDR3 was defined according to IMGT conventions as the region from the conserved cysteine to phenylalanine. Clonality was calculated as 1 minus Shannon entropy normalized by log2 of the number of productive unique TCRs. CD4 or CD8 identity of scalp clones was inferred by cross-referencing scalp TCRbeta sequences with sorted blood CD4 and CD8 repertoires. Drawn from immuneACCESS, this table holds only the in-frame rearrangements with V and J called that TCRdb kept. Clones are partly lost; checked studies trace under half to an unresolved V gene and leave the rest unexplained. V and J calls and clone size are given by that table; D and trimming were obtained from the DNA. Recorded for this sample are approximately 300,000 clones; 58% of them occurred a single time. In total, the top ten clones hold about 1.7% of the sample.

The sample's time point label is to be understood as: 24 weeks on oral tofacitinib. What the treatment or condition label conveys for this sample: oral pan-JAK inhibitor, 5-10 mg twice daily. Lesional scalp punch biopsies and peripheral blood were obtained from alopecia areata patients. After PBMCs were isolated by density centrifugation and stained for CD3, CD4 and CD8, a FACSAria was used to sort CD4+ and CD8+ T cells. The receptor was isolated from a human donor with alopecia areata. The sequencing used CD4+ T cells sorted from blood, collected at week 24, from a patient treated with tofacitinib.

The CDR3 reads as follows: CAWRLTWGDGYTF. The DNA is as follows: TGTGCCTGGAGATTGACCTGGGGAGATGGCTACACCTTC. Here the chain combines TRBV30 and TRBJ1-2; confidence is insufficient to name the D gene. Reading the germline V gene (reference sequence) gives CDR1 GTSNPN and CDR2 SVGIG. The V end loses 3 bases and the J end loses 6 bases, and a stretch of 14 bases separates them. From its cysteine to its phenylalanine, the CDR3 spans 13 amino acids. Only CDR3 DNA remains: 39 bases, in frame from the first base.